These 19 T cell receptor beta chains came from one sample sequenced in a study of blood T cell repertoires in COVID-19. Assay: immunoSEQ multiplex PCR; the TCRdb copy retains only in-frame clones and omits some. The sample contains about 400,000 clones, roughly 90% of which appear only once. Material for sequencing was PBMCs or T cells enriched from blood (not recorded which). The receptor set was obtained from a woman aged 25 to 45 who had recovered from COVID-19.

The V and J genes are TRBV28 and TRBJ2-4, with a possible D match to TRBD1 (6 bases). CDR3 length: 12 amino acids. CDR1 is MDHEN and CDR2 is SYDVKM in the germline V gene. Trimming took off 9 bases at V and 8 bases at J, with 14 bases between the two ends. The CDR3 bases are TGTGCCAGTTCAGTTAAGGGGGACATTCAGTACTTC. Its protein is CASSVKGDIQYF.

This chain joins TRBV2 and TRBJ1-5, with D possibly TRBD1 on 5 matching bases. Germline V lookup: CDR1 SNHLY, CDR2 FYNNEI. This CDR3 has 14 amino acids. Trimming cost V 4 bases and J 5 bases, with 12 bases left between them. In nucleotides, the CDR3 is TGTGCCAGCAGTGCCCTGACAGTTGATCAGCCCCAGCATTTT. Translated: CASSALTVDQPQHF.

V gene TRBV6-5 combines with J gene TRBJ1-2; weak D call: TRBD1 (6 bases). Trimming took off 2 bases at V and 6 bases at J, with 10 bases between the two ends. CDR1 is MNHEY and CDR2 is SVGAGI in the germline V gene. CDR3 length equals 13 residues. Here the CDR3 reads CASSYGGADGYTF. The CDR3 DNA reads TGTGCCAGCAGTTACGGGGGCGCGGATGGCTACACCTTC.

The rearrangement links TRBV11-3 to TRBJ1-2; 9 bases match TRBD1. This CDR3 is 14 amino acids long. V shed 3 bases, J shed 6 bases, and the junction held 5 bases outside the gene matches. Germline assignment: CDR1 SGHNT and CDR2 YENEEA. This chain's CDR3 is CASSFGQGRHGYTF. CDR3 DNA: TGTGCCAGCAGCTTCGGACAGGGGAGACATGGCTACACCTTC.

This chain joins TRBV6-4 and TRBJ2-2; D uncertain. Trimming cost V 5 bases and J 4 bases, with 11 bases left between them. Germline V lookup: CDR1 MRHNA, CDR2 SNTAGT. The CDR3 runs 14 residues. The CDR3 coding sequence is TGTGCCAGCAGTTCAGGCAGGTCCACCGGGGAGCTGTTTTTT. Protein sequence: CASSSGRSTGELFF.

The chain combines TRBV5-1 with TRBJ1-5; D perhaps matches TRBD1 (5 bases). V lost 5 bases and J 2 bases, leaving 14 bases between the germline ends. This CDR3 has 15 amino acids. The germline V gene has CDR1 SGHRS and CDR2 YFSETQ. Written as DNA, the CDR3 is TGCGCCAGCAGAGTAAGGGGAATAGGCAATCAGCCCCAGCATTTT. Amino acid sequence: CASRVRGIGNQPQHF.

V and J are TRBV7-9 and TRBJ1-6; no clear D gene. CDR1 SEHNR and CDR2 FQNEAQ come from the germline V gene (reference sequence). The CDR3 consists of 15 residues. Deletions cut 5 bases from V and 4 bases from J, with 12 bases between. The CDR3 nucleotides are TGTGCCAGCAGCCCTTCGTTCGGGTATAATTCACCCCTCCACTTT. Encoded protein: CASSPSFGYNSPLHF.

This clone was detected only a few times. V gene TRBV27 combines with J gene TRBJ2-1; a weak D match, TRBD2 (6 bases). Trimming stripped 7 bases from V and 0 bases from J, with 13 bases between. This CDR3 has 15 residues. The germline gives CDR1 MNHEY, CDR2 SMNVEV (reference sequence). The CDR3 spells CASNEAGSSYNEQFF. The DNA for the CDR3 is TGTGCCAGCAATGAGGCGGGGAGCTCCTACAATGAGCAGTTCTTC.

This chain joins TRBV6-6 and TRBJ1-3, with TRBD1 as a possible D gene (6 bases). Germline lookup yields CDR1 MNHNY and CDR2 SVGAGI (reference sequence). Trimming stripped 5 bases from V and 0 bases from J, with 17 bases between. The CDR3 covers 17 residues. The CDR3 DNA reads TGTGCCAGCAGTCGGGGGGCAGCCAAAGCCTCTGGAAACACCATATATTTT. It translates to CASSRGAAKASGNTIYF.

This clone was counted a few times. The CDR3 region has the DNA TGTGCCAGCAGTGAGACTAGCGGCCACAATGAGCAGTTCTTC. Its translation is CASSETSGHNEQFF. This chain connects TRBV2 to TRBJ2-1; 9 bases are a match to TRBD2. The germline CDR1 and CDR2 sequences are SNHLY and FYNNEI. V lost 3 bases and J lost 5; bases outside the gene matches: 2. This CDR3 is built from 14 residues.

V usage is TRBV5-8 and J usage is TRBJ1-5; D might be TRBD1 (6 bases). The CDR3 is made up of 16 amino acids. Trimming left V 4 bases short and J 4 bases short, with 18 bases between. Germline V gene sequence: CDR1 SGHTS, CDR2 YDEGEE. The CDR3, as DNA: TGTGCCAGCAGCCCCGGGACAAAGAAAGCAAATCAGCCCCAGCATTTT. It encodes CASSPGTKKANQPQHF.

In this sample, this clone turned up once. The chain is built from TRBV19 and TRBJ2-3; no clear D. Germline CDR1 reads LNHDA; CDR2 reads SQIVND (reference sequence). CDR3 length equals 12 residues. Between the trimmed V and J ends, which lost 8 bases and 4 bases, there was a span of 10 bases. CDR3 loop: CASLELSDTQYF. The CDR3 DNA reads TGTGCCAGTCTCGAACTTTCAGATACGCAGTATTTT.

This chain joins TRBV24-1 and TRBJ2-1; 12 bases are a match to TRBD2. V lost 0 bases to trimming and J lost 8 bases; unmatched junction nucleotides: 10. The germline V gene encodes CDR1 KGHDR and CDR2 SFDVKD. The CDR3 sequence is 18 residues long. The CDR3 DNA reads as TGTGCCACCAGTGATTTGCGTCTAGCGGGAGGGCCTTTCGATGAGCAGTTCTTC. It translates to CATSDLRLAGGPFDEQFF.

The chain joins TRBV7-3 to TRBJ2-3; a weak D match, TRBD1 (6 bases). CDR3 length: 13 amino acids. Trimming took off 5 bases at V and 6 bases at J, with 12 bases between the two ends. Germline-derived CDR1 and CDR2 are SGHTA and FQGTGA. CDR3 in amino acids: CASSATQGDTQYF. DNA of the CDR3: TGTGCCAGCAGCGCGACGCAGGGGGATACGCAGTATTTT.

The chain employs TRBV2 and TRBJ2-7; 10 bases align to TRBD2. The V and J ends lost 11 bases and 3 bases, in that order; junction bases with no gene match: 10. CDR3 size: 14 residues. Germline lookup yields CDR1 SNHLY and CDR2 FYNNEI. Here the CDR3 DNA reads TGTGCCGTAGAACTAGCGGGAAGAGGCTACGAGCAGTACTTC. It yields the protein CAVELAGRGYEQYF.

V is TRBV5-4 and J is TRBJ1-3, with D perhaps TRBD1 (6 bases). The CDR3 totals 15 residues. Trimming cost V 6 bases and J 2 bases, with 15 bases left between them. Germline V gene sequence: CDR1 SGHNT, CDR2 YYREEE (reference sequence). Written as DNA, the CDR3 is TGTGCCAGCACCTCAGGGGTGGACGCTGGAAACACCATATATTTT. Amino acids: CASTSGVDAGNTIYF.

The chain uses TRBV9 and TRBJ1-1, with a possible D match to TRBD1 (5 bases). This CDR3 contains 18 residues. Germline loops: CDR1 SGDLS, CDR2 YYNGEE. V was clipped by 0 bases and J by 1 base, with 19 bases between them. The CDR3 loop reads CASSVGGGVSSWNTEAFF. The CDR3 DNA follows: TGTGCCAGCAGCGTAGGTGGGGGGGTGAGTTCATGGAACACTGAAGCTTTCTTT.

This CDR3 is CASRQPGGAGEKLFF. The CDR3 nucleotides read TGTGCCAGCAGGCAACCCGGGGGGGCAGGTGAAAAACTGTTTTTT. V and J are TRBV28 and TRBJ1-4; a weak D match, TRBD1 (6 bases). The CDR3 spans 15 residues. Trimming shortened V by 6 bases and J by 7 bases, and 18 bases separated the two germline ends. The germline gives CDR1 MDHEN, CDR2 SYDVKM.

The chain links TRBV5-1 to TRBJ2-7; TRBD2 matches 8 bases. CDR3 length: 17 residues. Germline loops: CDR1 SGHRS, CDR2 YFSETQ. With V trimmed by 4 bases and J by 4 bases, 16 bases remained unmatched. The CDR3 DNA follows: TGCGCCAGCAGCCCCCCTGAGACCGGGAGGGCCACGTACGAGCAGTACTTC. Residues: CASSPPETGRATYEQYF.